This T cell receptor (beta chain) was obtained from a study of response to subunit inactivated influenza vaccine. Points from the study as a whole: That few new T cells are recruited by each seasonal influenza vaccination was the authors' suggestion.

This clonotype appeared a few times. Its antigen is unidentified. TCRdb processed the RT-PCR reads anew with MiXCR; each CDR3 protein has one entry. Of 450,000 to 500,000 distinct CDR3 sequences listed, approximately 11% are singletons. V shed 3 bases and J shed 5 bases, with 13 bases lying between them. CDR1 is DFQATT and CDR2 is SNEGSKA in the germline V gene (reference sequence). The length of the CDR3 is 14 residues. The sample here was PBMCs from blood, taken 35 to 45 days after vaccination. The chain carries TRBV20-1 and TRBJ1-4; TRBD1 is a possible D gene (6 bases). This clonotype originated in a man in his fifties or sixties who received an inactivated influenza vaccine. The CDR3 region is CSASSTGKNEKLFF. The CDR3 region has the DNA TGCAGTGCTAGTAGCACAGGGAAAAATGAAAAACTGTTTTTT.